The next 17 T cell receptor beta chains were all read from a single sample in a study of T cells after yellow fever vaccination. TCRdb re-called the 5' RACE reads through MiXCR, storing one row per CDR3 protein. The sample includes a few hundred thousand distinct CDR3 sequences, around an eighth of them seen just once. The input for sequencing was CD4+ T cells sorted from PBMCs, taken 15 days after the yellow fever booster vaccination. The receptors originated from a man younger than 30 who received the YFV17D yellow fever vaccine.

The chain recombines TRBV5-1 with TRBJ2-1; D not certain. This CDR3 region has 15 residues. The V and J ends lost 0 bases and 9 bases respectively, with 16 bases between them. Germline V gene lookup returns CDR1 SGHRS and CDR2 YFSETQ. The CDR3 reads CASSLGVGLVGEQFF. CDR3 bases: TGCGCCAGCAGCTTGGGTGTAGGCCTCGTTGGTGAGCAGTTCTTC.

This chain's CDR3 is CASSPNFRTGEGYTF. The CDR3 DNA follows: TGTGCCAGCTCACCAAACTTCAGGACAGGGGAAGGCTACACCTTC. This chain connects TRBV18 to TRBJ1-2; TRBD1 matches 9 bases. The CDR3 contains 15 residues. V lost 2 bases and J lost 8; bases outside the gene matches: 9. Looked up from germline, CDR1 is KGHSH and CDR2 is LQKENI. Looking up the rest from reference TRBV18 and TRBJ1-2 gives the full variable domain: NAGVMQNPRHLVRRRGQEARLRCSPMKGHSHVYWYRQLPEEGLKFMVYLQKENIIDESGMPKERFSAEFPKEGPSILRIQQVVRGDSAAYFCASSPNFRTGEGYTFGSGTRLTVV.

The CDR3 spells CASIGSSGARVNTEAFF. The CDR3 DNA reads as TGTGCCAGCATAGGGAGCTCGGGGGCCCGCGTGAACACTGAAGCTTTCTTT. The chain employs TRBV6-5 and TRBJ1-1; D may be TRBD1 (6 bases). The CDR3 extends over 17 amino acids. CDR1 MNHEY and CDR2 SVGAGI come from the germline V gene. V lost 7 bases, J lost 0 bases, and 21 bases lay in between.

The chain has TRBV15 and TRBJ2-1; D unclear. The length of the CDR3 is 15 residues. Trimming took 1 base from V and 7 from J, leaving 14 bases between them. CDR1 is LNHNV and CDR2 is YYDKDF in the germline V gene (reference sequence). The DNA of the CDR3 is TGTGCCACCAGCAGAGTCGCGGCCCGTGGGAATGAGCAGTTCTTC. It translates to CATSRVAARGNEQFF. The entire variable domain, with the rest obtained from reference TRBV15 and TRBJ2-1, is as follows: DAMVIQNPRYQVTQFGKPVTLSCSQTLNHNVMYWYQQKSSQAPKLLFHYYDKDFNNEADTPDNFQSRRPNTSFCFLDIRSPGLGDTAMYLCATSRVAARGNEQFFGPGTRLTVL.

The chain couples TRBV7-9 to TRBJ2-3, with D hard to call. Germline loops: CDR1 SEHNR, CDR2 FQNEAQ (reference sequence). The CDR3 has 14 amino acids. V lost 5 bases to trimming and J lost 2 bases, with 11 bases between them. Here the CDR3 DNA reads TGTGCCAGCAGCCCGCAGGACCTCACAGATACGCAGTATTTT. Its translation: CASSPQDLTDTQYF.

The chain recombines TRBV6-1 with TRBJ2-6; D remains unclear. Germline V lookup: CDR1 MNHNS, CDR2 SASEGT. This CDR3 is built from 15 residues. Trimming removed 6 bases from V and 0 bases from J, with 9 bases in between. The CDR3, as DNA: TGTGCCAGCAGCGTCCATAACTCTGGGGCCAACGTCCTGACTTTC. This translates into CASSVHNSGANVLTF.

V usage is TRBV4-1 and J usage is TRBJ1-5, with D possibly being TRBD1 (6 bases). The CDR3 totals 14 residues. The germline CDR1 and CDR2 sequences are MGHRA and YSYEKL. The V gene lost 4 bases and the J gene lost 3 bases, with 10 bases spanning the gap. The CDR3 bases are TGCGCCAGCAGCCGGGACACGACCAATCAGCCCCAGCATTTT. Translation: CASSRDTTNQPQHF.

The V gene is TRBV4-2, the J gene TRBJ1-2, with D tentatively TRBD1 (5 bases). Trimming took off 1 base at V and 3 bases at J, with 9 bases between the two ends. In germline, CDR1 is LGHNA, CDR2 YNFKEQ. The CDR3 has 14 residues. In DNA form, the CDR3 reads TGTGCCAGCAGCCAAGCTCCGGGGGACTATGGCTACACCTTC. Amino acids: CASSQAPGDYGYTF.

The chain carries TRBV12-3 or TRBV12-4 and TRBJ2-1; 10 bases match TRBD1. V shed 5 bases, J shed 10 bases, and the junction held 8 bases outside the gene matches. The length of the CDR3 is 14 residues. CDR3 DNA sequence: TGTGCCAGCAGTCCGAGACAGGGGGCTGGGGAGCAGTTCTTC. The encoded protein is CASSPRQGAGEQFF.

A few counts support this clonotype. CDR3 sequence reads: CASSVQGYEQYV. The CDR3 bases are TGTGCCAGCAGTGTTCAGGGCTACGAGCAGTACGTC. The V and J genes are TRBV2 and TRBJ2-7, with D perhaps matching TRBD1 (5 bases). CDR1 is SNHLY and CDR2 is FYNNEI in the germline V gene. The CDR3 has 12 residues. Trimming left V 4 bases short and J 3 bases short, with 7 bases between.

The chain employs TRBV7-9 and TRBJ2-7; no reliable D call. Per germline, CDR1 SEHNR and CDR2 FQNEAQ (reference sequence). CDR3 length: 14 amino acids. With 0 bases removed from V and 5 bases from J, the gap between germline ends came to 11 bases. The CDR3, as DNA: TGTGCCAGCAGCTTAGCTACATCGGGTGACGAGCAGTACTTC. Encoded protein: CASSLATSGDEQYF.

The chain joins TRBV4-1 to TRBJ2-2; TRBD2 might be the D (6 bases). Germline V gene sequence: CDR1 MGHRA, CDR2 YSYEKL. The CDR3 spans 15 residues. Between the trimmed V and J ends, which lost 1 base and 6 bases, there was a span of 12 bases. The CDR3 sequence: CASSQVGTLSGELFF. The CDR3 bases are TGCGCCAGCAGCCAAGTTGGGACTCTGTCCGGGGAGCTGTTTTTT.

This clonotype has just a few counts. The rearrangement joins TRBV18 to TRBJ1-3; D gene ambiguous. Trimming took off 0 bases at V and 0 bases at J, with 6 bases between the two ends. The germline V gene encodes CDR1 KGHSH and CDR2 LQKENI. CDR3 length: 15 amino acids. The CDR3 loop is CASSPPGRSGNTIYF. CDR3 DNA sequence: TGTGCCAGCTCACCACCGGGCCGCTCTGGAAACACCATATATTTT.

In this sample, this clonotype turned up a few times. The gene calls are TRBV29-1 and TRBJ2-7, with 7 nucleotides matching TRBD1. CDR1 and CDR2 from the germline V gene are SQVTM and ANQGSEA. The CDR3 has 13 amino acids. V shed 7 bases, J shed 4 bases, and the junction held 10 bases outside the gene matches. The CDR3 here is CSARTGKGYEQYF. CDR3 sequence (DNA): TGCAGCGCACGGACAGGAAAGGGGTACGAGCAGTACTTC.

This chain uses TRBV12-3 or TRBV12-4 with TRBJ2-7; the match to TRBD1 covers 8 bases. The CDR3 has 14 amino acids. Trimming took 7 bases from V and 5 from J; bases not matched to a gene: 10. The CDR3 region has the DNA TGTGCCAGCAAGAGATGGACAGGGTCCCACGAGCAGTACTTC. It yields the protein CASKRWTGSHEQYF.

This clonotype was seen only a few times. The CDR3 nucleotides are TGTGCCAGCACCTCCGACGCCTTTGGAAACACCATATATTTT. Translated, it gives CASTSDAFGNTIYF. This chain connects TRBV7-2 to TRBJ1-3; unclear D gene. The V and J ends lost 7 bases and 3 bases respectively, with 13 bases between them. From germline, CDR1 is SGHTA and CDR2 FQGNSA. The CDR3 contains 14 residues.

In this sample, this clonotype turned up a few times. The chain is built from TRBV29-1 and TRBJ1-1; TRBD1 might be the D (6 bases). This CDR3 region has 14 residues. Per the germline V gene, CDR1 is SQVTM and CDR2 is ANQGSEA. Trimming stripped 4 bases from V and 0 bases from J, with 12 bases between. The chain's CDR3 is CSVGRQVMNTEAFF. CDR3 nucleotides: TGCAGCGTTGGGCGACAGGTAATGAACACTGAAGCTTTCTTT.